These T cell receptor beta chains were read from a single sample in a study of spatial heterogeneity in lung cancer. From the 5' RACE reads, TCRdb called clonotypes with MiXCR, one entry per CDR3 protein. The table has about 100,000 distinct CDR3 sequences, roughly 4.5% seen once. The starting material was lung tumor tissue, obtained at surgery. The origin of the receptors is a male donor with early-stage non-small cell lung cancer. Each CDR3 is given with its conserved first and last residue. The D gene is left open where the match is weak. Clone size, where shown, is once, few, many, or a class for clones that have expanded.

size	J	V	D	CDR3	DNA
NA	TRBJ2-5	TRBV6-1	NA	CASRDRVQETQYF	TGTGCCAGCAGGGACAGAGTCCAAGAGACCCAGTACTTC
many	TRBJ2-7	TRBV5-4	NA	CASSQGHTTYEQYF	TGTGCCAGCAGCCAGGGACATACAACCTACGAGCAGTACTTC
many	TRBJ2-7	TRBV20-1	NA	CSASGPLSSYEQYF	TGCAGTGCTAGCGGTCCACTGTCCTCCTACGAGCAGTACTTC
many	TRBJ1-2	TRBV5-1	NA	CASSLEVDSPGYTF	TGCGCCAGCAGCTTGGAAGTGGACTCGCCTGGCTACACCTTC
many	TRBJ1-2	TRBV6-1	NA	CASSEGAGFAVGVANYGYTF	TGTGCCAGCAGTGAAGGGGCCGGGTTTGCTGTTGGGGTAGCTAACTATGGCTACACCTTC
few	TRBJ2-5	TRBV7-9	NA	CASSLAARRETQYF	TGTGCCAGCAGCTTAGCGGCCAGAAGGGAGACCCAGTACTTC
many	TRBJ2-1	TRBV28	NA	CASSLPGPRNEQFF	TGTGCCAGCAGTCTCCCGGGACCCCGCAATGAGCAGTTCTTC
many	TRBJ1-1	TRBV25-1	NA	CASTWGVHTEAFF	TGTGCCAGCACCTGGGGGGTCCACACTGAAGCTTTCTTT
many	TRBJ1-1	TRBV27	NA	CASSLYRGTEAFF	TGTGCCAGCAGTTTATATAGGGGCACTGAAGCTTTCTTT
few	TRBJ2-6	TRBV27	NA	CASSRSPPGANVLTF	TGTGCCAGCAGCCGGAGCCCTCCTGGGGCCAACGTCCTGACTTTC
NA	TRBJ2-7	TRBV20-1	TRBD2	CSASREVVSSYEQYF	TGCAGTGCTAGTCGGGAGGTAGTAAGCTCCTACGAGCAGTACTTC
many	TRBJ2-1	TRBV5-1	TRBD2	CASSVTSVYNEQFF	TGCGCCAGCAGCGTTACTAGCGTCTACAATGAGCAGTTCTTC
many	TRBJ2-7	TRBV7-6	TRBD2	CASSLGLAGTEQYF	TGTGCCAGCAGCCTGGGACTAGCGGGTACAGAGCAGTACTTC
few	TRBJ2-3	TRBV6-5	TRBD1	CASRPGQYITDTQYF	TGTGCCAGCAGACCGGGACAGTACATCACAGATACGCAGTATTTT
NA	TRBJ2-2	TRBV6-6	NA	CASRTANGELFF	TGTGCCAGCAGGACTGCGAACGGGGAGCTGTTTTTT
many	TRBJ2-1	TRBV5-6	NA	CASSLPGASYNEQFF	TGTGCCAGCAGCTTGCCAGGGGCCTCCTACAATGAGCAGTTCTTC
NA	TRBJ2-3	TRBV10-1	TRBD2	CASRAGGTDTQYF	TGCGCCAGCAGAGCGGGAGGTACAGATACGCAGTATTTT
many	TRBJ2-7	TRBV6-6	TRBD1	CASSFSGTAYEQYF	TGTGCCAGCAGTTTCTCCGGGACAGCCTACGAGCAGTACTTC
NA	TRBJ2-5	TRBV29-1	NA	CSVPSHPTETQYF	TGCAGCGTCCCCAGCCACCCGACGGAGACCCAGTACTTC
many	TRBJ1-1	TRBV7-8	NA	CASLSIKGYTEAFF	TGTGCCAGCCTTAGTATTAAGGGCTACACTGAAGCTTTCTTT
many	TRBJ2-1	TRBV7-6	NA	CASSPWDHNEQFF	TGTGCCAGCAGCCCGTGGGATCACAATGAGCAGTTCTTC
many	TRBJ1-5	TRBV28	TRBD1	CASSVTGVRQPQHF	TGTGCCAGCAGTGTGACAGGGGTACGGCAGCCCCAGCATTTT
NA	TRBJ1-1	TRBV30	NA	CAWSVGAPEAFF	TGTGCCTGGAGTGTTGGAGCACCTGAAGCTTTCTTT
many	TRBJ2-7	TRBV28	TRBD2	CASRPHSGSRDEQYF	TGTGCCAGCAGACCACATAGCGGGAGTCGTGACGAGCAGTACTTC
NA	TRBJ2-1	TRBV9	TRBD1	CASIGDSNEQFF	TGTGCCAGCATCGGGGACAGTAATGAGCAGTTCTTC
many	TRBJ1-6	TRBV27	NA	CASRTPGLINSPLHF	TGTGCCAGCAGGACACCGGGACTAATTAATTCACCCCTCCACTTT
few	TRBJ2-1	TRBV2	TRBD2	CASRAGGDNEQFF	TGTGCCAGCCGTGCGGGAGGTGACAATGAGCAGTTCTTC
many	TRBJ2-7	TRBV29-1	TRBD1	CSVTPGQGAHEQYF	TGCAGCGTTACCCCGGGACAGGGTGCCCACGAGCAGTACTTC
few	TRBJ1-4	TRBV5-1	NA	CASGNFSTNEKLFF	TGCGCCAGCGGGAACTTTTCAACTAATGAAAAACTGTTTTTT
many	TRBJ2-1	TRBV7-2	NA	CASSLRGGGGEQFF	TGTGCCAGCAGCTTAAGGGGTGGAGGGGGTGAGCAGTTCTTC
few	TRBJ1-1	TRBV6-1	NA	CASSTEPDTQAFF	TGTGCCAGCAGTACCGAACCTGACACCCAAGCTTTCTTT
NA	TRBJ1-5	TRBV3-1	NA	CASSQGHSNQPQHF	TGTGCCAGCAGCCAAGGTCATAGCAATCAGCCCCAGCATTTT
many	TRBJ2-7	TRBV7-9	NA	CASSVGPREQYF	TGTGCCAGCAGCGTTGGGCCCCGCGAGCAGTACTTC
NA	TRBJ1-5	TRBV5-1	NA	CASSLEGIGNQPQHF	TGCGCCAGCAGCTTGGAAGGGATAGGGAATCAGCCCCAGCATTTT
many	TRBJ1-5	TRBV6-1	NA	CASSEGAGWVQPQHF	TGTGCCAGCAGTGAAGGGGCAGGGTGGGTACAGCCCCAGCATTTT
many	TRBJ2-7	TRBV11-1	NA	CASSLNRVAYEQYF	TGTGCCAGCAGCTTGAACAGGGTAGCATACGAGCAGTACTTC
many	TRBJ1-5	TRBV4-1	NA	CASSQVADQPQHF	TGCGCCAGCAGCCAAGTGGCGGATCAGCCCCAGCATTTT
many	TRBJ2-5	TRBV28	NA	CASSFFGIQETQYF	TGTGCCAGCAGTTTCTTCGGGATCCAAGAGACCCAGTACTTC
many	TRBJ2-3	TRBV29-1	NA	CSALLVAQYF	TGCAGCGCCCTACTAGTTGCGCAGTATTTT
NA	TRBJ2-3	TRBV14	NA	CASSQVWALADTQYF	TGTGCCAGCAGCCAAGTTTGGGCTTTGGCAGATACGCAGTATTTT
many	TRBJ2-4	TRBV3-1	NA	CASSQGRGVANIQYF	TGTGCCAGCAGCCAAGGCAGGGGTGTCGCAAACATTCAGTACTTC
NA	TRBJ1-2	TRBV5-4	NA	CASSRDTVNYGYTF	TGTGCCAGCAGCCGCGATACGGTTAACTATGGCTACACCTTC
many	TRBJ2-2	TRBV10-2	NA	CASSALVWTGELFF	TGCGCCAGCTCGGCCCTCGTTTGGACCGGGGAGCTGTTTTTT